The source of this T cell receptor beta chain is a study of T-cell reconstitution after alpha-beta-depleted transplantation in children. Regarding the study as a whole: Surviving recipient T cells and intrathymic progenitors accounted for some patients' high TCRbeta diversity at day 60.

A library of TCRbeta sequences, prepared with unique molecular identifiers, was generated. TCRdb re-derived calls from the PCR reads in MiXCR, one entry per CDR3 protein. The data contain fewer than 550,000 distinct CDR3 sequences, over 9.5% of them singletons. This clonotype was counted many times. No antigen is known for it. Germline lookup yields CDR1 SGHTA and CDR2 FQGTGA. Trimming pared 2 bases from V and 1 base from J, leaving 8 bases between. The CDR3 has 15 residues. Sequenced material: PBMCs, mostly from graft donor cells, taken 180 days after TCRalphabeta/CD19-depleted stem cell transplant. The chain joins TRBV7-3 to TRBJ2-2; D possibly corresponds to TRBD1 (6 bases). The receptor comes from a female patient between 2 and 15 years old who had a stem cell transplant for aplastic anemia, so the T cells may come from the graft donor. The CDR3 DNA sequence: TGTGCCAGCAGCTTACAGGGGTTGAACACCGGGGAGCTGTTTTTT. Translated, it gives CASSLQGLNTGELFF.